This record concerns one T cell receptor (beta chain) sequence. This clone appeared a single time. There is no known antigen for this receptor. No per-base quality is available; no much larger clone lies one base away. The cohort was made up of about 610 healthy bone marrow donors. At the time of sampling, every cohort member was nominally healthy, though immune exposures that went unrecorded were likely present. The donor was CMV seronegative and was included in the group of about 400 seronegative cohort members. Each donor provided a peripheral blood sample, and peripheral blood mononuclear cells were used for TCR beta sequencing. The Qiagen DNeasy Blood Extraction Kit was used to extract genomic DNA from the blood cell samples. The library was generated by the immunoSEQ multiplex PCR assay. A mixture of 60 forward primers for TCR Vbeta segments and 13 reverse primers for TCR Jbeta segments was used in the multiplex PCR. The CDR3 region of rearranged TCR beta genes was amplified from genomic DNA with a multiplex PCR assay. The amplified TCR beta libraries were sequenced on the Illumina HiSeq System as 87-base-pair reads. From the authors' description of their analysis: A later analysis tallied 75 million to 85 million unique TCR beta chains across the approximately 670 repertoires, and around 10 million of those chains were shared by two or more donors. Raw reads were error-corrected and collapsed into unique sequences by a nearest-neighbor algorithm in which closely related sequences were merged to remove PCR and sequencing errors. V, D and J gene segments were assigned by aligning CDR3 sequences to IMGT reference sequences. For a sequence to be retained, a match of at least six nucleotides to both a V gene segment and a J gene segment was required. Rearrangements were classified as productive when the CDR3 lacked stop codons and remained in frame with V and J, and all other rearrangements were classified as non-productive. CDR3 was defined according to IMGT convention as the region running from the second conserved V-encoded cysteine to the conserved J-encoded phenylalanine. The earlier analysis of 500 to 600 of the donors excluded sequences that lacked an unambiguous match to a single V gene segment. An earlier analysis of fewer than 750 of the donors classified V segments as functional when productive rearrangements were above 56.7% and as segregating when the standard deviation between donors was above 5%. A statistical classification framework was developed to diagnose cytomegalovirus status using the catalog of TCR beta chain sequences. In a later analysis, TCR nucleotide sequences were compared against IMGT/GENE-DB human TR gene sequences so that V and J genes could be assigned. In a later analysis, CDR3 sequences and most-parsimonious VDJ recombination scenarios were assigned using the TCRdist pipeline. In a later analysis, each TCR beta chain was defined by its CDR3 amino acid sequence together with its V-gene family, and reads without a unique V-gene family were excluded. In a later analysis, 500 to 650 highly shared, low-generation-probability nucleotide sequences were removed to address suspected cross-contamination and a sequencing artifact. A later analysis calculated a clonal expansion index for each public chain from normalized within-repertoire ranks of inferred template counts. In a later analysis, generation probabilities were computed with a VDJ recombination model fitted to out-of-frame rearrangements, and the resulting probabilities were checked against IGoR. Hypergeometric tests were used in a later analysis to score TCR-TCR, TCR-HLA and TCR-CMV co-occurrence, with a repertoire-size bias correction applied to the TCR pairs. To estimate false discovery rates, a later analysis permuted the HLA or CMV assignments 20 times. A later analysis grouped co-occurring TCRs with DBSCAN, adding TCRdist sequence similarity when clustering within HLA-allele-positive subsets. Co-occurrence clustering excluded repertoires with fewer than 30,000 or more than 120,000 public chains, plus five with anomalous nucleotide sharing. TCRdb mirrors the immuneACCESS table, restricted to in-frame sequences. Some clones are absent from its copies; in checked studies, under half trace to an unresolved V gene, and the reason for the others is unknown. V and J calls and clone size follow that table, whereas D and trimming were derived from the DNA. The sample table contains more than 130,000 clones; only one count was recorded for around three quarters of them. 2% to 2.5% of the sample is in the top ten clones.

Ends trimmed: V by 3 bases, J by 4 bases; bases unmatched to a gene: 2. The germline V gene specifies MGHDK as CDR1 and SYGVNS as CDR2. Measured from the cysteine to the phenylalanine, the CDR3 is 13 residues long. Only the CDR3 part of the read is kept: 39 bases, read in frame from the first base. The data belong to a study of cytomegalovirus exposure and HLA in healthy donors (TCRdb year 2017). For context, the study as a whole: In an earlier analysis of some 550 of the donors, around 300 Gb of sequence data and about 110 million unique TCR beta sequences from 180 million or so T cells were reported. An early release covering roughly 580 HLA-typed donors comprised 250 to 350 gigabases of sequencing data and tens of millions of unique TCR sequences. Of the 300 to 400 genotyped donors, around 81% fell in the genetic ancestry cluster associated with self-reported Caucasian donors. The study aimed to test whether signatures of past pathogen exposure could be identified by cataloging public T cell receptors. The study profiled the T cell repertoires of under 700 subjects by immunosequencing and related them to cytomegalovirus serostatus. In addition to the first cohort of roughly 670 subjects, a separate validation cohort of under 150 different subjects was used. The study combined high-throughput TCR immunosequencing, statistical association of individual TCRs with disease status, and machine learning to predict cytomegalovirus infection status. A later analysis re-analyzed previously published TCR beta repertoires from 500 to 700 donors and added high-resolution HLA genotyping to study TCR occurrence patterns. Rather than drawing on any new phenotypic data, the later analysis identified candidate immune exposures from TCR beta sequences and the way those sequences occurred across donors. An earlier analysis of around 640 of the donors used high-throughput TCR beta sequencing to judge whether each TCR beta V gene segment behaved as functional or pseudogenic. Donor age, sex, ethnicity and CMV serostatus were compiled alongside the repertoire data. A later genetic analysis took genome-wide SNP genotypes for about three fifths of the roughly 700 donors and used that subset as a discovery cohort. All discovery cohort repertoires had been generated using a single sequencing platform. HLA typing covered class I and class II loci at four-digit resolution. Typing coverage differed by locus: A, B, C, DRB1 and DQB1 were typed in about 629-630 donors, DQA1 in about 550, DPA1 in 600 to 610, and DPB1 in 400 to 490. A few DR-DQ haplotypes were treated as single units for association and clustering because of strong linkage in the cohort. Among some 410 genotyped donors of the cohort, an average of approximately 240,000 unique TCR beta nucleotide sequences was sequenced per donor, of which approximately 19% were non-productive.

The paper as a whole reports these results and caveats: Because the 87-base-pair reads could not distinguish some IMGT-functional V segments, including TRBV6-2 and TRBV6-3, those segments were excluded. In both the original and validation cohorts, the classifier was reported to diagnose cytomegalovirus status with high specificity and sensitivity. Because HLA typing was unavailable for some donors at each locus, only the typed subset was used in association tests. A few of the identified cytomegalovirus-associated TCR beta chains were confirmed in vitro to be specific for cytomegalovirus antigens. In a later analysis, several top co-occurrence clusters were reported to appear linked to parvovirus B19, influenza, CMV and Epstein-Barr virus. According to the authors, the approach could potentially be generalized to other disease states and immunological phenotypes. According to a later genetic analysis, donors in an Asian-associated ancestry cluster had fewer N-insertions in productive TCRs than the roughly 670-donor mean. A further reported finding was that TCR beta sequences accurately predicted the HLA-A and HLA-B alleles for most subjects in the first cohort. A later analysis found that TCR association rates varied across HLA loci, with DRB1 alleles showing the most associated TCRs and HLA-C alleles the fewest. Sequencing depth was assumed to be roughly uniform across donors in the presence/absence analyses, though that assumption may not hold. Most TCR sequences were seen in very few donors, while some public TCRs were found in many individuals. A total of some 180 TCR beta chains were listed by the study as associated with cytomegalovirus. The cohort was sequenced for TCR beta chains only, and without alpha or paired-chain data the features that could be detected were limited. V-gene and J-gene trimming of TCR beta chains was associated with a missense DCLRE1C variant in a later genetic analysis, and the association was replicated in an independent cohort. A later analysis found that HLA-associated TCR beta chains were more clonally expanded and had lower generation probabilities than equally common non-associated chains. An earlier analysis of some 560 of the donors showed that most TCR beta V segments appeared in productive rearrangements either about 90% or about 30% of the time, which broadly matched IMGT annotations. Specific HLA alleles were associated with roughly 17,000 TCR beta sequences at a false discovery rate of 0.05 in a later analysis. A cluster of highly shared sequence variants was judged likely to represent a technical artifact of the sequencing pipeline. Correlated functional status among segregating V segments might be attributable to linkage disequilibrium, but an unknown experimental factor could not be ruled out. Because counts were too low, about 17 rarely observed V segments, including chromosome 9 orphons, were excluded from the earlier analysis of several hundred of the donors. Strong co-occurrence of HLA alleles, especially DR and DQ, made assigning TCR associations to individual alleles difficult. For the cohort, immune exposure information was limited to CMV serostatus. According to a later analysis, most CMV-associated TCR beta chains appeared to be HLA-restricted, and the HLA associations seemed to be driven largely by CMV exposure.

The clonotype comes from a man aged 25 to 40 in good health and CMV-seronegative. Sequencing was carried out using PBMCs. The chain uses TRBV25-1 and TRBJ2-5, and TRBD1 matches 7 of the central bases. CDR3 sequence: CASSDWDRETQYF. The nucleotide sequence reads TGTGCCAGCAGTGATTGGGACAGAGAGACCCAGTACTTC.